The next 12 T cell receptor beta chains were all read from a single sample in a study of blood T cell repertoires in COVID-19. The protocol was immunoSEQ multiplex PCR, while the TCRdb copy is restricted to in-frame clones and leaves out a portion. The sample holds 100,000 to 150,000 clones, 85% to 90% seen once. The specimen was peripheral blood. The receptor source for this set is a man aged 70 or older with active or convalescent COVID-19.

CDR3 protein: CATRDVGGQETQYF. CDR3 DNA: TGTGCCACCAGGGACGTCGGGGGCCAAGAGACCCAGTACTTC. The J gene is TRBJ2-5, the V gene TRBV2; a possible D gene is TRBD2 (6 bases). V was pared by 10 bases and J by 1 base, with 16 bases between. Germline CDR1 reads SNHLY; CDR2 reads FYNNEI. The CDR3 covers 14 residues. The variable domain in full, with the rest retrieved from reference TRBV2 and TRBJ2-5, is EPEVTQTPSHQVTQMGQEVILRCVPISNHLYFYWYRQILGQKVEFLVSFYNNEISEKSEIFDDQFSVERPDGSNFTLKIRSTKLEDSAMYFCATRDVGGQETQYFGPGTRLLVL.

This CDR3 reads CASSLGRGEDGYTF. The CDR3 DNA is TGTGCCAGCAGTTTAGGGAGGGGGGAAGATGGCTACACCTTC. The rearrangement uses TRBV28 and TRBJ1-2; tentatively, D is TRBD1 (6 bases). Per germline, CDR1 MDHEN and CDR2 SYDVKM. Trimming cost V 2 bases and J 6 bases, with 13 bases left between them. The CDR3 consists of 14 residues.

The chain is built from TRBV5-1 and TRBJ2-5, with 9 bases that match TRBD2. V was pared by 7 bases and J by 4 bases, with 2 bases of the junction left unmatched. The CDR3 has 12 amino acids. Germline assignment: CDR1 SGHRS and CDR2 YFSETQ. The CDR3 is CASFSGRETQYF. DNA for the CDR3: TGCGCCAGCTTTAGCGGGAGAGAGACCCAGTACTTC.

The chain is built from TRBV2 and TRBJ1-1; 11 bases fit TRBD1. This CDR3 is 14 amino acids long. V was pared by 6 bases and J by 1 base, with 1 base of the junction left unmatched. From germline, CDR1 is SNHLY and CDR2 FYNNEI. CDR3 in DNA: TGTGCCAGCAGGGACAGGGGGCCGAACACTGAAGCTTTCTTT. It yields the protein CASRDRGPNTEAFF.

The V call is TRBV6-6, the J call TRBJ2-2; 8 bases map to TRBD1. The CDR3 is 16 amino acids. The V gene's germline CDR1 is MNHNY and CDR2 SVGAGI (reference sequence). With V trimmed by 6 bases and J by 5 bases, 11 bases remained unmatched. For the CDR3, the DNA is TGTGCCAGCAGGCTTGGACAGGGTCGAATGACCGGGGAGCTGTTTTTT. Protein product: CASRLGQGRMTGELFF.

The genes are TRBV7-2 and TRBJ2-7; no clear D gene. The CDR3 is made up of 14 amino acids. Germline CDR1 reads SGHTA; CDR2 reads FQGNSA. Between the trimmed V and J ends, which lost 1 base and 0 bases, there was a span of 7 bases. The CDR3 DNA is TGTGCCAGCAGCTTAGAACCGGTCTCCTACGAGCAGTACTTC. Translating gives CASSLEPVSYEQYF.

The J gene is TRBJ2-3, the V gene TRBV29-1, with TRBD1 matching 12 bases. The CDR3 sequence is 16 residues long. Germline trimming cut 3 bases from V and 3 bases from J; bases unmatched to any gene: 7. Germline V gives CDR1 SQVTM, CDR2 ANQGSEA. The CDR3 DNA follows: TGCAGCGTTGAGGGACAGGGGGCCCGTGGAACAGATACGCAGTATTTT. It specifies CSVEGQGARGTDTQYF.

The gene calls are TRBV12-3 or TRBV12-4 and TRBJ2-1; D possibly corresponds to TRBD2 (6 bases). This CDR3 comprises 13 residues. Trimming shortened V by 5 bases and J by 9 bases, and 14 bases separated the two germline ends. The CDR3: CASSLQTSLEQFF. CDR3 in DNA: TGTGCCAGCAGTCTCCAAACTAGCCTTGAGCAGTTCTTC.

The gene calls are TRBV7-9 and TRBJ2-7; possible D gene TRBD2, 6 bases. Germline V gene data show CDR1 as SEHNR and CDR2 as FQNEAQ (reference sequence). This CDR3 is built from 14 residues. With 1 base removed from V and 1 base from J, the gap between germline ends came to 8 bases. Here the CDR3 DNA reads TGTGCCAGCAGCTTAGGGGGGACTTCCTACGAGCAGTACTTC. Translating it yields CASSLGGTSYEQYF.

The chain joins TRBV19 to TRBJ2-1, with TRBD2 matching 10 bases. The ends lost 4 bases at V and 6 bases at J; junction bases unmatched: 9. Germline-derived CDR1 and CDR2 are LNHDA and SQIVND (reference sequence). This CDR3 is 16 amino acids long. Written as DNA, the CDR3 is TGTGCCAGTAGTACTCCCTTCGTAGCGGGAGGCAATGAGCAGTTCTTC. The encoded protein is CASSTPFVAGGNEQFF.

The rearrangement joins TRBV5-6 to TRBJ1-4, with 8 bases aligning to TRBD1. With V trimmed by 0 bases and J by 3 bases, 7 bases remained unmatched. The CDR3 has 17 amino acids. Per germline, CDR1 SGHDT and CDR2 YYEEEE. As DNA, the CDR3 is TGTGCCAGCAGCTTGGGGACAGGGTACAGTGCTAATGAAAAACTGTTTTTT. Its protein product is CASSLGTGYSANEKLFF.

V gene TRBV19 combines with J gene TRBJ1-1; a possible D gene is TRBD1 (5 bases). V was cut by 4 bases and J by 11 bases, with 14 bases left in between. In germline, CDR1 is LNHDA, CDR2 SQIVND (reference sequence). The length of the CDR3 is 12 residues. This CDR3 is CASSRQRRGAFF. In DNA, the CDR3 is TGTGCCAGTAGTAGACAGCGACGTGGGGCTTTCTTT.